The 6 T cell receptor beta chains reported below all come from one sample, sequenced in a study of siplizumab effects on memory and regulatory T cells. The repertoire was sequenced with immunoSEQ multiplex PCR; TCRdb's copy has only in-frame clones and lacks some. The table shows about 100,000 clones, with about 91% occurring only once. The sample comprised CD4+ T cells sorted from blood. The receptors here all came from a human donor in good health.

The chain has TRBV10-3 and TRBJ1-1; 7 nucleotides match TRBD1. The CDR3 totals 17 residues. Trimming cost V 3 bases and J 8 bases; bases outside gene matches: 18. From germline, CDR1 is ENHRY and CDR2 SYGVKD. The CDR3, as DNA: TGTGCCATCAGTGACTCCCACCAAGGGACAGCAAAGACCGAAGCTTTCTTT. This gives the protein CAISDSHQGTAKTEAFF.

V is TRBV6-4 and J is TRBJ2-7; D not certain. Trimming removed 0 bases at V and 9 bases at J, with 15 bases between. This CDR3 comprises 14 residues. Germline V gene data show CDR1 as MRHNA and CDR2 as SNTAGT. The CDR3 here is CASSDSIQSGWQYF. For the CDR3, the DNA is TGTGCCAGCAGTGACTCGATCCAGTCGGGCTGGCAGTACTTC.

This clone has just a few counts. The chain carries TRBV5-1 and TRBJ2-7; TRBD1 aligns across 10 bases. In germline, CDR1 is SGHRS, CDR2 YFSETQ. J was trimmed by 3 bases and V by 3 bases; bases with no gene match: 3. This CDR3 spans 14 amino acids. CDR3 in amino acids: CASSSGQGDYEQYF. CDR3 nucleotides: TGCGCCAGCAGCTCAGGACAGGGGGACTACGAGCAGTACTTC. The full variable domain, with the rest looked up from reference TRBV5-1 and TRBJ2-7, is KAGVTQTPRYLIKTRGQQVTLSCSPISGHRSVSWYQQTPGQGLQFLFEYFSETQRNKGNFPGRFSGRQFSNSRSEMNVSTLELGDSALYLCASSSGQGDYEQYFGPGTRLTVT.

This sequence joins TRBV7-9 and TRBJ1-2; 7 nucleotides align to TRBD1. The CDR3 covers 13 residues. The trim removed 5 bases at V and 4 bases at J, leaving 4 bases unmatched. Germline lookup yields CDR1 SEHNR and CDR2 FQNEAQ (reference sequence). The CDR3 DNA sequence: TGTGCCAGCAGCCAGGGACAGTCCTATGGCTACACCTTC. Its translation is CASSQGQSYGYTF. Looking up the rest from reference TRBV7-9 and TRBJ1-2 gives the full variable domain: DTGVSQNPRHKITKRGQNVTFRCDPISEHNRLYWYRQTLGQGPEFLTYFQNEAQLEKSRLLSDRFSAERPKGSFSTLEIQRTEQGDSAMYLCASSQGQSYGYTFGSGTRLTVV.

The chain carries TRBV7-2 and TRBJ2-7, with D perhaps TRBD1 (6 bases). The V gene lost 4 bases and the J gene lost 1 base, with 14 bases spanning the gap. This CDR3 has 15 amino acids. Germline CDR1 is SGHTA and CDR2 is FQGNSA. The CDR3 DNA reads TGTGCCAGCAGCTATCTACGACAGGAATCCTACGAGCAGTACTTC. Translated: CASSYLRQESYEQYF. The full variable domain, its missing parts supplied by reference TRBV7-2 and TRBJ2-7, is GAGVSQSPSNKVTEKGKDVELRCDPISGHTALYWYRQSLGQGLEFLIYFQGNSAPDKSGLPSDRFSAERTGGSVSTLTIQRTQQEDSAVYLCASSYLRQESYEQYFGPGTRLTVT.

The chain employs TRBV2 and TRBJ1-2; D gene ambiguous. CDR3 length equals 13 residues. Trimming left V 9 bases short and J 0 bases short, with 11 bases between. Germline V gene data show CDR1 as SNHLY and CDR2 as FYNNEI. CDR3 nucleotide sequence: TGTGCCAGTGGCCGGAATACTAACTATGGCTACACCTTC. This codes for CASGRNTNYGYTF.